This TCR beta chain was identified during a study of cytomegalovirus exposure and HLA in healthy donors. Study-wide results and caveats: A further, later analysis showed that HLA-associated TCR beta chains (compared with equally common others) were more clonally expanded.

Germline CDR1 reads GTSNPN; CDR2 reads SVGIG (reference sequence). V was shortened by 5 bases and J by 5 bases, with 18 bases between the two germline ends. The CDR3 runs 14 residues. Concerning this clone: Its antigen is not known.

In the PCR, 60 Vbeta and 13 Jbeta primers were used. The assay was immunoSEQ multiplex PCR, and TCRdb's table has in-frame clones only and misses some. This table holds 85,000 to 120,000 clones, over 60% found once. The sample taken for sequencing was PBMCs. The chain recombines TRBV30 with TRBJ1-1; possibly TRBD1 for D (5 bases). The receptor was isolated from a woman between 50 and 59 years old in good health and CMV-seropositive. In nucleotides, the CDR3 is TGTGCCTGGTTGGACAACTCGAGAAAGACTGAAGCTTTCTTT. Translating gives CAWLDNSRKTEAFF.